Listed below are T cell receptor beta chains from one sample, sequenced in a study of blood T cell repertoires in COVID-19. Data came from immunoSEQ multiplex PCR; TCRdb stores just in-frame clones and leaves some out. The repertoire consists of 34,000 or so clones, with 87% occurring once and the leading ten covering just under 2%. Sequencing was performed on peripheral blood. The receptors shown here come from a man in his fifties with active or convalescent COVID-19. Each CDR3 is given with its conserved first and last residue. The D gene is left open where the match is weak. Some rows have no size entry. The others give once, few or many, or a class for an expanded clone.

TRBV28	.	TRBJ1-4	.	CASSLERTETNEKLFF	TGTGCCAGCAGTTTAGAACGGACAGAAACTAATGAAAAACTGTTTTTT
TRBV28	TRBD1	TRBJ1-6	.	CASSLGTGDYPLHF	TGTGCCAGCAGCCTCGGGACAGGGGATTACCCCCTCCACTTT
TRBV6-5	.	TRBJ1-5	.	CASWGSRNQPQHF	TGTGCCAGCTGGGGCAGCCGCAATCAGCCCCAGCATTTT
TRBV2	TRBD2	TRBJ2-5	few	CASRGTSGSQETQYF	TGTGCCAGCAGGGGGACTAGCGGGAGCCAAGAGACCCAGTACTTC
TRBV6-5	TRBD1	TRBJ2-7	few	CASGDRTSLKQYF	TGTGCCAGCGGGGACAGGACCTCTTTAAAGCAGTACTTC
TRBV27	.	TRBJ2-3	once	CATAASSSTDTQYF	TGTGCCACCGCCGCTAGTTCTAGCACAGATACGCAGTATTTT
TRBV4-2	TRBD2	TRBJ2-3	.	CASSHEAGMADTQYF	TGTGCCAGCAGCCATGAAGCGGGAATGGCAGATACGCAGTATTTT
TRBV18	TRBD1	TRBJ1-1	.	CASSPTSQGAMSSTEAFF	TGTGCCAGCTCACCGACATCACAGGGGGCGATGTCTAGCACTGAAGCTTTCTTT
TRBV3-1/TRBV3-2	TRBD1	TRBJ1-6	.	CASSQHNRGRLHF	TGTGCCAGCAGCCAACATAACAGGGGACGTCTCCACTTT
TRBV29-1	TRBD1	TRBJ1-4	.	CSVARTGGGEKLFF	TGCAGCGTTGCCCGCACAGGGGGCGGCGAAAAACTGTTTTTT
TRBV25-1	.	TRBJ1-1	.	CASTPLGGTNTEAFF	TGTGCCAGCACCCCGCTGGGGGGGACGAACACTGAAGCTTTCTTT
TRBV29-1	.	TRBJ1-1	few	CSVEAEWTEAFF	TGCAGCGTTGAGGCAGAATGGACTGAAGCTTTCTTT
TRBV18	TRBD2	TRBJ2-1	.	CASSPGTSGYNEQFF	TGTGCCAGCTCACCTGGGACTAGCGGATACAATGAGCAGTTCTTC
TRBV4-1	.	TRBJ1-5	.	CASSHAETKPFFQPQHF	TGCGCCAGCAGCCACGCGGAAACAAAACCCTTCTTTCAGCCCCAGCATTTT
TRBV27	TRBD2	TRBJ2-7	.	CASSSGLAGAEQYF	TGTGCCAGCAGTTCGGGACTAGCGGGAGCCGAGCAGTACTTC
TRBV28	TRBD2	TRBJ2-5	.	CASSSNSGLVDQYF	TGTGCCAGCAGCTCTAACTCCGGACTAGTGGACCAGTACTTC
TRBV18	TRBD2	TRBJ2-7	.	CASSPGLAGGYEQYF	TGTGCCAGCTCACCCGGACTAGCTGGGGGCTACGAGCAGTACTTC
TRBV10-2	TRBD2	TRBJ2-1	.	CATLRLAGAPEQFF	TGCGCCACCCTTCGACTAGCGGGAGCTCCTGAGCAGTTCTTC
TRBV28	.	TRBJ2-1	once	CASSVWSSYNEQFF	TGTGCCAGCAGCGTTTGGAGCTCCTACAATGAGCAGTTCTTC
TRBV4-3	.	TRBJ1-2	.	CASSRQLGTSDGYTF	TGCGCCAGCAGCCGCCAGTTGGGGACATCGGATGGCTACACCTTC
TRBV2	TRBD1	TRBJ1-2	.	CASSEGRGVYGYTF	TGTGCCAGCAGTGAGGGCAGGGGGGTATATGGCTACACCTTC
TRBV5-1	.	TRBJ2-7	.	CASSFGEFAPLYEQYF	TGCGCCAGCAGCTTCGGGGAGTTCGCCCCCCTCTACGAGCAGTACTTC
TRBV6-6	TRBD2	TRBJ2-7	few	CASSYSPGRHQYEQYF	TGTGCCAGCAGTTACTCACCCGGGAGGCACCAGTACGAGCAGTACTTC
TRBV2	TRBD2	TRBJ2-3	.	CASRIPFSGSHADTQYF	TGTGCCAGCAGGATACCCTTTAGCGGGAGTCACGCAGATACGCAGTATTTT
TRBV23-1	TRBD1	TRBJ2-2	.	CASSQSWTGGRSLHQAGELFF	TGCGCCAGCAGTCAATCGTGGACAGGGGGTAGGAGTTTGCATCAGGCCGGGGAGCTGTTTTTT
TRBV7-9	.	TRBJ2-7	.	CASSHSQRGGRSYEQYF	TGTGCCAGCAGCCATAGCCAGAGGGGGGGTCGCTCCTACGAGCAGTACTTC
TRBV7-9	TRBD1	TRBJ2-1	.	CASNNLRDSPYNEQFF	TGTGCCAGCAACAACCTCCGGGACAGCCCTTACAATGAGCAGTTCTTC
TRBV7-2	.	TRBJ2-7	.	CASSLMAGAGEQYF	TGTGCCAGCAGCTTGATGGCGGGGGCAGGCGAGCAGTACTTC
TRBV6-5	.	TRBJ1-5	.	CASRPLGRNNQPQHF	TGTGCCAGCAGACCACTGGGGCGGAACAATCAGCCCCAGCATTTT
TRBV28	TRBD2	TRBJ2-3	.	CASSLLAGGADTQYF	TGTGCCAGCAGCCTACTAGCGGGAGGCGCCGATACGCAGTATTTT
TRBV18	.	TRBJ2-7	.	CASSPPSGAYEQYF	TGTGCCAGCTCACCACCTTCAGGGGCCTACGAGCAGTACTTC
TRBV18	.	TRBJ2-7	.	CASSPHPRGTYSYEQYF	TGTGCCAGCTCACCCCACCCCCGCGGGACCTACTCCTACGAGCAGTACTTC
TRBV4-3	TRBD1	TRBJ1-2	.	CASSQDSRDRIYGYTF	TGCGCCAGCAGCCAAGATTCCCGGGACAGGATATATGGCTACACCTTC
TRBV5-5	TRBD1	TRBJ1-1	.	CASSYLRGATEAFF	TGTGCCAGCAGCTACCTCAGGGGGGCCACTGAAGCTTTCTTT
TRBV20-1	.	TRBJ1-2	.	CSASRGSRGYTF	TGCAGTGCTAGTAGAGGGTCGCGTGGCTACACCTTC
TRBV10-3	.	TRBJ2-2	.	CATTGSGTGELFF	TGTGCCACCACAGGGAGTGGCACCGGGGAGCTGTTTTTT
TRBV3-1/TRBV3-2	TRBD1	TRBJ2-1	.	CASSRASLKRSQGAHEQFF	TGTGCCAGCAGCCGGGCCTCCTTAAAGAGGTCCCAGGGGGCTCATGAGCAGTTCTTC
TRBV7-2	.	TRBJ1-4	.	CASSLLGGEKLFF	TGTGCCAGCAGCTTATTGGGAGGAGAAAAACTGTTTTTT
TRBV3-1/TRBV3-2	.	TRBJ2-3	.	CASSQDRSASTDTQYF	TGTGCCAGCAGCCAAGATCGCAGCGCTAGCACAGATACGCAGTATTTT
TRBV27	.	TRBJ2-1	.	CASSLSDRYNEQFF	TGTGCCAGCAGTTTATCCGACAGGTACAATGAGCAGTTCTTC
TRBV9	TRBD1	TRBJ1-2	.	CASSVTGGPNYGYTF	TGTGCCAGCAGCGTAACAGGGGGGCCTAACTATGGCTACACCTTC
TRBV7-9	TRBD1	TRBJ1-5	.	CASSLDRGYQPQHF	TGTGCCAGCAGCTTAGACAGGGGGTATCAGCCCCAGCATTTT
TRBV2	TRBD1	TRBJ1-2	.	CASLVDRDRGEGYTF	TGTGCCAGCCTAGTGGACCGGGACAGGGGGGAAGGCTACACCTTC
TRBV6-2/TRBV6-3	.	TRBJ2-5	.	CASSYPTSPETQYF	TGTGCCAGCAGTTACCCGACTAGTCCGGAGACCCAGTACTTC
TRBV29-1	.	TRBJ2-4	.	CSVGYRIAKNIQYF	TGCAGCGTTGGGTACAGGATAGCCAAAAACATTCAGTACTTC
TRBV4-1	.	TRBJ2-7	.	CASSRGQRSSYEQYF	TGCGCCAGCAGCCGGGGCCAGAGGAGCTCCTACGAGCAGTACTTC
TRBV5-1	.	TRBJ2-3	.	CASSPIAGTDTQYF	TGCGCCAGCAGCCCAATCGCGGGAACCGATACGCAGTATTTT
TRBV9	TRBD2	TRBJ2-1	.	CASSVATSGTFNEQFF	TGTGCCAGCAGCGTAGCAACTAGCGGGACTTTCAATGAGCAGTTCTTC
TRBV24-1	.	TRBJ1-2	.	CATSEGRINYGYTF	TGTGCCACCAGTGAGGGCAGGATTAACTATGGCTACACCTTC
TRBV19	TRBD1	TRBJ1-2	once	CASSIVWDREVEGGYTF	TGTGCCAGTAGTATAGTTTGGGACAGGGAGGTCGAGGGTGGCTACACCTTC
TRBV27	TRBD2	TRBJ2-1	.	CASRRTSGVRYNEQFF	TGTGCCAGCAGACGGACTAGCGGAGTACGATACAATGAGCAGTTCTTC
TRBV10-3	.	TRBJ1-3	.	CAISRDTSGNTIYF	TGTGCCATCAGCCGGGACACCTCTGGAAACACCATATATTTT
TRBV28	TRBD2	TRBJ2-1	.	CASKPAGLAGDSSYNEQFF	TGTGCCAGCAAACCCGCGGGACTAGCGGGAGATAGCTCCTACAATGAGCAGTTCTTC
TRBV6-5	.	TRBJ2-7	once	CASTRSVETYEQYF	TGTGCCAGCACCCGCTCGGTTGAAACCTACGAGCAGTACTTC
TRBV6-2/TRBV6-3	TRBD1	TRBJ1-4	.	CASSSTGTANNEKLFF	TGTGCCAGCAGTTCCACCGGGACAGCAAACAATGAAAAACTGTTTTTT
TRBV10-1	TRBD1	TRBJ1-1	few	CASSPDRGRVTEAFF	TGCGCCAGCAGTCCGGACAGGGGGCGGGTCACTGAAGCTTTCTTT
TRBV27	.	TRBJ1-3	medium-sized	CASRDTSGNTIYF	TGTGCCAGCAGAGACACCTCTGGAAACACCATATATTTT
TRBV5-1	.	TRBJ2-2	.	CASSLQGSGELFF	TGCGCCAGCAGCTTACAGGGCTCTGGGGAGCTGTTTTTT